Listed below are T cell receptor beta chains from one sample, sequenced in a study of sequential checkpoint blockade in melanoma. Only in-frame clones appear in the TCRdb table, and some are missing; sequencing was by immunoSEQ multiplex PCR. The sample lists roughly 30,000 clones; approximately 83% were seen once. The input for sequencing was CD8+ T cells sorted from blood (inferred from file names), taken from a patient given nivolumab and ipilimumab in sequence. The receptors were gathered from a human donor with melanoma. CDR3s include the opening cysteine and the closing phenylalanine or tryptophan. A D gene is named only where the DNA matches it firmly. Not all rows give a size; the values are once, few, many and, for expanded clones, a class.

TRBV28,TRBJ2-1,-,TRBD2,CASGGGNEQFF,TGTGCCAGCGGGGGGGGGAATGAGCAGTTCTTC
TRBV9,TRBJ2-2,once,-,CASSSARANTGELFF,TGTGCCAGCAGCTCCGCCAGGGCGAACACCGGGGAGCTGTTTTTT
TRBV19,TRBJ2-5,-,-,CASSVTETYQETQYF,TGTGCCAGTAGTGTTACTGAAACCTACCAAGAGACCCAGTACTTC
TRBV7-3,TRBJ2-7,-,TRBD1,CASSPWTGDEQYF,TGTGCCAGCAGCCCTTGGACAGGGGACGAGCAGTACTTC
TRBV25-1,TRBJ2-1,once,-,CASSEGSSLARDNEQFF,TGTGCCAGCAGTGAAGGGAGTTCACTAGCCAGGGACAATGAGCAGTTCTTC
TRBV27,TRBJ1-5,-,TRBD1,CASSWGQAQPQHF,TGTGCCAGCAGTTGGGGACAGGCCCAGCCCCAGCATTTT
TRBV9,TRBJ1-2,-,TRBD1,CASSGSPLGQGIGYGYTF,TGTGCCAGCAGCGGTTCTCCCCTAGGACAGGGGATAGGCTATGGCTACACCTTC
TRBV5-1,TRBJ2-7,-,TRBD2,CASTYLAGGNYEQYF,TGCGCCAGCACTTACCTAGCGGGGGGGAACTACGAGCAGTACTTC
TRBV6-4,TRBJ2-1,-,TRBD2,CASSLLAGSEQFF,TGTGCCAGCAGCTTACTAGCGGGAAGTGAGCAGTTCTTC
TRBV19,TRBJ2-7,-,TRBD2,CASSIKTSGNEQYF,TGTGCCAGTAGTATTAAAACTAGCGGGAACGAGCAGTACTTC
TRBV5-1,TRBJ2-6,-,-,CASGARFSGANVLTF,TGCGCCAGCGGAGCACGTTTCTCTGGGGCCAACGTCCTGACTTTC
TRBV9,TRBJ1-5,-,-,CASSTGDNQPQHF,TGTGCCAGCAGCACAGGTGACAATCAGCCCCAGCATTTT
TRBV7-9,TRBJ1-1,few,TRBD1,CASRGQGVVTEAFF,TGTGCCAGCAGGGGACAGGGGGTTGTCACTGAAGCTTTCTTT
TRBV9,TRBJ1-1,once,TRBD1,CASSASSGGSDAFF,TGTGCCAGCAGCGCGTCGTCAGGGGGTTCGGACGCTTTCTTT
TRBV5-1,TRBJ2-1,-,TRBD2,CASSLALTSLDEQFF,TGCGCCAGCAGCTTGGCCCTGACTAGCCTCGATGAGCAGTTCTTC
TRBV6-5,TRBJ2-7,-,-,CASSYGEGTYEQYF,TGTGCCAGCAGTTACGGTGAGGGAACCTACGAGCAGTACTTC
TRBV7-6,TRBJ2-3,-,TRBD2,CASSLLLSGGNKDTQYF,TGTGCCAGCAGCTTGCTCCTGAGCGGGGGGAATAAAGATACGCAGTATTTT
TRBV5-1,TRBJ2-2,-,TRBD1,CASTSGQGASGELFF,TGCGCCAGCACCTCGGGACAGGGGGCAAGCGGGGAGCTGTTTTTT
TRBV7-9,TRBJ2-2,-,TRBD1,CASRARQGPVEYTGELFF,TGTGCCAGCAGGGCGCGACAGGGGCCCGTGGAGTACACCGGGGAGCTGTTTTTT
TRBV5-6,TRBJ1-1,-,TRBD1,CASSWDSMNTEAFF,TGTGCCAGCAGCTGGGACAGTATGAACACTGAAGCTTTCTTT
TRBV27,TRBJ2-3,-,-,CASSLSSPRLDTQYF,TGTGCCAGCAGTTTATCTTCCCCTAGACTGGATACGCAGTATTTT
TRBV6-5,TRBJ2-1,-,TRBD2,CASSYGTRGNEQFF,TGTGCCAGCAGTTACGGGACTAGGGGAAATGAGCAGTTCTTC
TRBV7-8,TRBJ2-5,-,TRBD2,CASSLLREEVGETQYF,TGTGCCAGCAGCTTATTGCGGGAGGAGGTTGGAGAGACCCAGTACTTC
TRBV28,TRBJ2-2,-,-,CASSPGVMNTGELFF,TGTGCCAGCAGTCCGGGAGTTATGAACACCGGGGAGCTGTTTTTT
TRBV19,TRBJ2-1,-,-,CASSIGFLAYNEQFF,TGTGCCAGTAGTATAGGGTTCTTGGCTTACAATGAGCAGTTCTTC
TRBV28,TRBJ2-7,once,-,CASSTPAEHDEQYF,TGTGCCAGCAGTACCCCTGCGGAGCACGACGAGCAGTACTTC
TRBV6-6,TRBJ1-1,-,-,CASSTDMNTEAFF,TGTGCCAGCAGCACTGACATGAACACTGAAGCTTTCTTT